What follows are 14 T cell receptor beta chains derived from one specimen sequenced in a study of shared clonotypes between healthy human individuals. TCRdb's table, derived via immunoSEQ multiplex PCR, lists solely in-frame clones and lacks some. This sample has 730,000 or so clones; about two thirds occur once, and the top ten carry 1.8%. Input material: memory CD4+ T cells sorted from blood. The sample's subset: CD45RA-negative fraction. Receptor source: a woman aged 25 to 39 in good health.

This sequence joins TRBV6-1 and TRBJ1-5, with D possibly matching TRBD1 (6 bases). CDR1 MNHNS and CDR2 SASEGT come from the germline V gene. Trimming stripped 4 bases from V and 7 bases from J, with 17 bases between. CDR3 length: 15 residues. The CDR3 sequence: CASSVVGRGEQPQHF. The CDR3 DNA sequence: TGTGCCAGCAGTGTAGTAGGAAGGGGGGAACAGCCCCAGCATTTT.

The genes are TRBV28 and TRBJ1-5; D uncertain. The CDR3 length is 15 residues. Trimming stripped 3 bases from V and 0 bases from J, with 9 bases between. The V gene's germline CDR1 is MDHEN and CDR2 SYDVKM. In DNA, the CDR3 is TGTGCCAGCAGTTTCCTTACGGCTAGCAATCAGCCCCAGCATTTT. Translated: CASSFLTASNQPQHF.

The V and J genes are TRBV2 and TRBJ2-2; the D is unclear. The V gene's germline CDR1 is SNHLY and CDR2 FYNNEI. The V gene lost 2 bases and the J gene lost 0 bases, with 10 bases spanning the gap. The CDR3 runs to 16 residues. CDR3 sequence reads: CASSEWSATNTGELFF. The CDR3 nucleotides read TGTGCCAGCAGTGAATGGTCGGCAACGAACACCGGGGAGCTGTTTTTT.

The chain carries TRBV5-4 and TRBJ2-1; 7 positions match TRBD1. The CDR3 extends over 14 amino acids. Germline V gives CDR1 SGHNT, CDR2 YYREEE (reference sequence). Written as DNA, the CDR3 is TGTAAATGGATAAGGGCAGGGGGTCGGAATGAGCAGTTCTTC. Its protein is CKWIRAGGRNEQFF.

The rearrangement links TRBV18 to TRBJ2-7, with 7 bases fitting TRBD2. CDR3 length equals 14 residues. V was pared by 3 bases and J by 2 bases, with 4 bases of the junction left unmatched. CDR1 and CDR2 (germline): KGHSH, LQKENI. The CDR3 protein is CASSPPGLPYEQYF. CDR3 DNA sequence: TGTGCCAGCTCACCTCCGGGACTACCCTACGAGCAGTACTTC.

This clone was counted a few times. The CDR3 here is CASSSPTGAFF. The DNA of the CDR3 is TGTGCCAGCAGTTCTCCGACGGGAGCTTTCTTT. This rearrangement joins TRBV28 to TRBJ1-1; D is ambiguous. V was shortened by 4 bases and J by 10 bases, with 10 bases between the two germline ends. Germline V gene sequence: CDR1 MDHEN, CDR2 SYDVKM. The CDR3 consists of 11 residues.

On this clone itself: Other DNA sequences in the sample encode the same CDR3. The chain uses TRBV15 and TRBJ2-1; 7 bases match TRBD2. The CDR3 loop spans 15 amino acids. Germline assignment: CDR1 LNHNV and CDR2 YYDKDF (reference sequence). The V segment lost 1 base and the J segment 4 bases; nucleotides outside the gene matches: 4. The CDR3 region has the DNA TGTGCCACCAGCAGAGCCAGCGGGGCATACAATGAGCAGTTCTTC. Protein product: CATSRASGAYNEQFF.

This clone occurred a few times. The gene calls are TRBV27 and TRBJ1-1; D uncertain. There are 14 residues in the CDR3. Germline CDR1 is MNHEY and CDR2 is SMNVEV (reference sequence). The ends were cut back, 2 bases at V and 4 bases at J, with 11 bases in the middle. The CDR3 region has the DNA TGTGCCAGCAGTTTAGTGAGTCTTATCACTGAAGCTTTCTTT. Protein product: CASSLVSLITEAFF.

This clone was counted only a few times. The rearrangement uses TRBV4-1 and TRBJ1-5, with D perhaps TRBD1 (5 bases). Trimming took off 4 bases at V and 0 bases at J, with 13 bases between the two ends. The CDR3 sequence is 16 residues long. Germline V gives CDR1 MGHRA, CDR2 YSYEKL. This CDR3 is CASSLDSPYSNQPQHF. The DNA for the CDR3 is TGCGCCAGCAGCCTTGACAGCCCGTATAGCAATCAGCCCCAGCATTTT.

The rearrangement uses TRBV10-3 and TRBJ1-1; the match to TRBD1 covers 9 bases. CDR1 and CDR2 (germline): ENHRY, SYGVKD. The CDR3 has 15 amino acids. Trimming took 0 bases from V and 5 from J; bases not matched to a gene: 4. The CDR3 nucleotides read TGTGCCATCAGTGAGTCGGGACAGGGTATGACTGAAGCTTTCTTT. Encoded protein: CAISESGQGMTEAFF.

The rearrangement joins TRBV28 to TRBJ2-2, with 8 positions matching TRBD2. CDR3 length: 15 residues. The V gene's germline CDR1 is MDHEN and CDR2 SYDVKM. The V segment lost 7 bases and the J segment 4 bases; nucleotides outside the gene matches: 8. The CDR3, as DNA: TGTGCCAGCAAGGCCGGGGGGGGACGCACCGGGGAGCTGTTTTTT. Its translation: CASKAGGGRTGELFF.

The chain carries TRBV15 and TRBJ2-4; D ambiguous. Germline V gene sequence: CDR1 LNHNV, CDR2 YYDKDF (reference sequence). The CDR3 runs 13 residues. V dropped 3 bases and J dropped 7 bases, with 10 bases sitting between them. The CDR3 reads CATSSGYLNIQYF. In DNA, the CDR3 is TGTGCCACCAGCAGTGGGTACCTCAACATTCAGTACTTC.

V gene TRBV7-3 combines with J gene TRBJ1-1, with no clear D. There are 13 residues in the CDR3. Trimming pared 0 bases from V and 8 bases from J, leaving 10 bases between. Germline CDR1 reads SGHTA; CDR2 reads FQGTGA. The CDR3 DNA reads as TGTGCCAGCAGCTTAACGAGGACCAACGAAGCTTTCTTT. It translates to CASSLTRTNEAFF.

The chain links TRBV15 to TRBJ2-1; 10 nucleotides align to TRBD2. The CDR3 spans 15 residues. V was clipped by 1 base and J by 8 bases; unmatched bases: 5. Looked up from germline, CDR1 is LNHNV and CDR2 is YYDKDF (reference sequence). CDR3 sequence (DNA): TGTGCCACCAGCAGAGTCGCTAGCGGGAGCGATGAGCAGTTCTTC. Translating it yields CATSRVASGSDEQFF.